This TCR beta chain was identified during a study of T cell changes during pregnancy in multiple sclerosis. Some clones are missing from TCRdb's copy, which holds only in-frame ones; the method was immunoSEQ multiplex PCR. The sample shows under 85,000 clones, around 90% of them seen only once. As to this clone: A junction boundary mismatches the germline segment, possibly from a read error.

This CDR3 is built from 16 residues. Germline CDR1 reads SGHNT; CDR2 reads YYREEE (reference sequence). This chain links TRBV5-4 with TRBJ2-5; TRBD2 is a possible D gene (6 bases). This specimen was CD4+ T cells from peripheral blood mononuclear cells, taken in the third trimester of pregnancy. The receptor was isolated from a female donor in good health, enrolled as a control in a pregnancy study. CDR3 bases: TGTGCCAACAGCTTGGTATTCCCCGCTGGGGGGGAGACCCAGTACTTC. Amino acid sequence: CANSLVFPAGGETQYF.